Following are 9 T cell receptor beta chains from one sample sequenced in a study of technical replicates of blood from a few donors. Generated by immunoSEQ multiplex PCR, the TCRdb table keeps only in-frame clones and is missing some. The sample consists of roughly 76,000 clones, about 86% of them appearing once. Sequencing used PBMCs. All receptors come from a human donor in good health. Some clones in this sample may be carry-over from other donors' samples.

The CDR3 is CASTQGDGYTF. The CDR3 region has the DNA TGTGCCAGCACCCAGGGGGACGGCTACACCTTC. The chain carries TRBV6-6 and TRBJ1-2, with TRBD1 identical over 7 bases. The CDR3 is 11 amino acids. Unmatched junction bases numbered 4, after V lost 7 bases and J lost 8 bases. Germline assignment: CDR1 MNHNY and CDR2 SVGAGI (reference sequence).

The chain is built from TRBV6-1 and TRBJ2-1; 11 bases are a match to TRBD2. This CDR3 is 15 amino acids long. The V gene's germline CDR1 is MNHNS and CDR2 SASEGT. J lost 4 bases, V lost 4 bases, and 3 bases had no gene match. This CDR3 is CASSVLAGGYNEQFF. In nucleotides, the CDR3 is TGTGCCAGCAGTGTTCTAGCGGGGGGTTACAATGAGCAGTTCTTC.

The CDR3 here is CAWRARLPNGYTF. Written as DNA, the CDR3 is TGTGCCTGGAGGGCTAGGTTACCTAATGGCTACACCTTC. The V and J genes are TRBV30 and TRBJ1-2, with D unresolved. The CDR3 runs 13 residues. Trimming cost V 3 bases and J 6 bases, with 14 bases left between them. Germline values: CDR1 GTSNPN, CDR2 SVGIG (reference sequence).

This clone has just one count. This chain uses TRBV9 with TRBJ2-5; 11 bases are shared with TRBD2. The CDR3 consists of 16 residues. J gave up 6 bases and V 2 bases, and 9 bases lay outside the gene matches. In germline, CDR1 is SGDLS, CDR2 YYNGEE. CDR3 sequence: CASSVSISGGAQTQYF. CDR3 bases: TGTGCCAGCAGCGTCTCGATTAGCGGGGGGGCCCAGACCCAGTACTTC.

This clone is a singleton in its sample. This chain uses TRBV4-2 with TRBJ2-7, with no clear D. From germline, CDR1 is LGHNA and CDR2 YNFKEQ. This CDR3 comprises 15 residues. Trimming pared 3 bases from V and 3 bases from J, leaving 15 bases between. The CDR3 protein is CASSQDNAPGYEQYF. The CDR3 bases are TGTGCCAGCAGCCAGGATAACGCCCCAGGCTACGAGCAGTACTTC.

This clone counts as medium-sized. This chain links TRBV20-1 with TRBJ1-3, with unresolved D. The germline V gene has CDR1 DFQATT and CDR2 SNEGSKA (reference sequence). Trimming took 6 bases from V and 3 from J, leaving 6 bases between them. This CDR3 comprises 11 residues. The CDR3 protein is CSARDGNTIYF. CDR3 in DNA: TGCAGTGCGCGAGATGGAAACACCATATATTTT.

This chain links TRBV9 with TRBJ2-1; D possibly corresponds to TRBD1 (6 bases). Looked up from germline, CDR1 is SGDLS and CDR2 is YYNGEE. CDR3 size: 14 residues. The ends were cut back, 0 bases at V and 4 bases at J, with 8 bases in the middle. The CDR3 loop reads CASSVEGGYNEQFF. The CDR3 coding sequence is TGTGCCAGCAGCGTAGAAGGGGGATACAATGAGCAGTTCTTC.

This chain links TRBV5-4 with TRBJ1-1, with TRBD1 as a possible D gene (5 bases). Germline assignment: CDR1 SGHNT and CDR2 YYREEE (reference sequence). The V end was cut by 5 bases, the J end by 4 bases, with 12 bases between. The CDR3 extends over 13 amino acids. CDR3 in amino acids: CASRGWRGTEAFF. In nucleotides, the CDR3 is TGTGCCAGCAGGGGGTGGAGGGGCACTGAAGCTTTCTTT.

CDR3 protein: CASSLSPGRFSSGANVLTF. DNA for the CDR3: TGCGCCAGCAGCTTGTCCCCAGGCAGGTTTAGCTCTGGGGCCAACGTCCTGACTTTC. The chain has TRBV5-1 and TRBJ2-6; D not resolved. The V end was cut by 1 base, the J end by 0 bases, with 17 bases between. Germline CDR1 SGHRS, CDR2 YFSETQ. The CDR3 length is 19 residues.